This T cell receptor beta chain came from a study of cytomegalovirus exposure and HLA in healthy donors. In the study overall: There were 70 million to 95 million unique TCRs (from HLA-typed donors) in an early data release.

Germline V gene data show CDR1 as ENHRY and CDR2 as SYGVKD. The CDR3 sequence is 13 residues long. The germline V and J ends were trimmed by 0 bases and 10 bases, with 10 bases remaining between them. In the case of this clone: Its antigen is unknown.

PCR was performed using 60 Vbeta and 13 Jbeta primers. Here immunoSEQ multiplex PCR was the method, and the copy in TCRdb shows in-frame clones only, minus some. Among approximately 120,000 clones listed, roughly 10% were seen once. Study-wide points: Within an earlier analysis, most TCR beta V segments proved productive either about 87% or about 30% of the time.

The TCR was taken from a woman aged 18-29 years in good health and CMV-seropositive. This sequence joins TRBV10-3 and TRBJ2-1, with D possibly matching TRBD1 (5 bases). The sample comprised PBMCs. The CDR3: CAISESTQGEQFF. CDR3 bases: TGTGCCATCAGTGAGTCGACCCAGGGAGAGCAGTTCTTC.